These T cell receptor beta chains were read from a single sample in a study of beta chain features in type 1 diabetes. Sequencing was performed with immunoSEQ multiplex PCR; in TCRdb, only in-frame clones are kept and a portion is missing. Seen here are some 350,000 clones, 9.6% observed once, and the top ten hold about 0.6%. The material sequenced was central memory CD4+ T cells from blood. The receptors come from a man aged 25 to 45 with type 1 diabetes. CDR3s include the opening cysteine and the closing phenylalanine or tryptophan. D genes are given only for firm matches. A clone size is listed for some rows: how often the clone was seen (once, few, many), or a class if it is expanded.

>TRBV28|TRBJ2-3|TRBD2|many|14
CASWTSGGTDTQYF
TGTGCCAGCTGGACTAGCGGGGGGACAGATACGCAGTATTTT
>TRBV28|TRBJ2-6|NA|few|13
CASSLAGANVLTF
TGTGCCAGCAGTTTAGCTGGGGCCAACGTCCTGACTTTC
>TRBV7-2|TRBJ2-7|TRBD2|few|15
CASSLAWDYTYEQYF
TGTGCCAGCAGCTTAGCCTGGGACTACACATACGAGCAGTACTTC
>TRBV28|TRBJ1-2|TRBD1|NA|14
CASRPGAGGNGYTF
TGTGCCAGCAGGCCCGGGGCAGGGGGAAATGGCTACACCTTC
>TRBV6-6|TRBJ1-2|NA|NA|14
CASTLGARPGGYTF
TGTGCCAGCACCTTGGGGGCCAGGCCCGGTGGCTACACCTTC
>TRBV11-2|TRBJ2-5|NA|NA|12
CASSPAERTQYF
TGTGCCAGCAGCCCCGCCGAACGGACCCAGTACTTC
>TRBV28|TRBJ2-2|TRBD2|NA|12
CAKGGYTGELFF
TGTGCCAAGGGAGGGTACACCGGGGAGCTGTTTTTT
>TRBV18|TRBJ2-2|TRBD1|few|17
CASSPPEQGANTGELFF
TGTGCCAGCTCACCACCGGAGCAGGGGGCAAACACCGGGGAGCTGTTTTTT
>TRBV6-5|TRBJ1-3|TRBD1|few|13
CASRGQLRNTIYF
TGTGCCAGCAGGGGACAGCTGAGAAACACCATATATTTT
>TRBV9|TRBJ1-4|TRBD1|few|14
CASSAGQGGEKLFF
TGTGCCAGCAGCGCGGGACAGGGGGGAGAAAAACTGTTTTTT
>TRBV29-1|TRBJ1-2|NA|NA|12
CSVESGGGGYTF
TGCAGCGTTGAATCCGGGGGCGGTGGCTACACCTTC
>TRBV7-2|TRBJ1-2|TRBD1|NA|15
CASSSPPGTAYGYTF
TGTGCCAGCAGCTCCCCCCCCGGGACAGCCTATGGCTACACCTTC
>TRBV28|TRBJ2-7|NA|many|14
CASVDGGRAYEQYF
TGTGCCAGCGTCGACGGTGGCAGGGCCTACGAGCAGTACTTC
>TRBV7-8|TRBJ2-5|NA|few|12
CASSFSGETQYF
TGTGCCAGCAGCTTTTCGGGGGAGACCCAGTACTTC
>TRBV5-1|TRBJ2-3|NA|few|14
CASSLGDPGDTQYF
TGCGCCAGCAGCTTGGGGGACCCGGGAGATACGCAGTATTTT
>TRBV7-9|TRBJ1-1|NA|few|13
CASSPRTLTEAFF
TGTGCCAGCAGCCCGAGGACACTTACTGAAGCTTTCTTT
>TRBV5-1|TRBJ1-5|TRBD1|NA|17
CASSSGPGTGDNQPQHF
TGCGCCAGCAGCTCCGGCCCCGGGACAGGGGACAATCAGCCCCAGCATTTT
>TRBV7-3|TRBJ2-2|NA|few|14
CASKNSLDTGELFF
TGTGCCAGCAAGAACTCCCTCGACACCGGGGAGCTGTTTTTT
>TRBV2|TRBJ2-7|NA|few|16
CASIWSGARSSYEQYF
TGTGCCAGCATTTGGTCGGGGGCCCGTAGCTCCTACGAGCAGTACTTC
>TRBV7-2|TRBJ1-3|TRBD1|NA|15
CASSLHATGRNTIYF
TGTGCCAGCAGCCTCCACGCGACAGGGAGGAACACCATATATTTT
>TRBV5-1|TRBJ2-1|NA|many|11
CASSFGNEQFF
TGCGCCAGCAGCTTTGGGAATGAGCAGTTCTTC
>TRBV27|TRBJ2-5|NA|few|14
CASSPGTSTGTQYF
TGTGCCAGCTCGCCTGGGACCTCTACAGGGACCCAGTACTTC
>TRBV11-2|TRBJ1-2|NA|few|12
CASSLDRAGYTF
TGTGCCAGCAGCTTAGATCGGGCTGGCTACACCTTC
>TRBV5-1|TRBJ2-7|NA|NA|14
CASSLSPSVYEQYF
TGCGCCAGCAGCTTAAGTCCTAGCGTGTACGAGCAGTACTTC
>TRBV11-2|TRBJ2-1|NA|NA|16
CASSLALAGTYNEQFF
TGTGCCAGCAGCTTAGCGCTGGCAGGGACCTACAATGAGCAGTTCTTC
>TRBV6-6|TRBJ2-3|TRBD2|few|14
CASSLATGGDTQYF
TGTGCCAGCAGCCTTGCGACGGGAGGAGATACGCAGTATTTT
>TRBV29-1|TRBJ1-3|NA|NA|14
CSVESSNSGNTIYF
TGCAGCGTTGAAAGTTCCAACTCCGGAAACACCATATATTTT
>TRBV5-4|TRBJ2-7|NA|few|13
CASSFAGFNEQYF
TGTGCCAGCAGCTTCGCAGGGTTCAACGAGCAGTACTTC
>TRBV18|TRBJ2-1|TRBD2|many|14
CASSRGLAGDEQFF
TGTGCCAGCTCACGTGGACTAGCGGGAGATGAGCAGTTCTTC
>TRBV11-3|TRBJ2-1|NA|few|13
CASSQTVYNEQFF
TGTGCCAGCAGCCAGACAGTCTACAATGAGCAGTTCTTC
>TRBV27|TRBJ2-6|TRBD1|NA|18
CASSLSRQGASGANVLTF
TGTGCCAGCAGTTTATCGCGGCAGGGGGCCTCTGGGGCCAACGTCCTGACTTTC
>TRBV19|TRBJ2-1|NA|NA|14
CASSPGRTYNEQFF
TGTGCCAGTAGCCCAGGGAGGACCTACAATGAGCAGTTCTTC
>TRBV19|TRBJ1-1|NA|NA|15
CASRNEAEGNTEAFF
TGTGCCAGTAGAAACGAAGCCGAGGGGAACACTGAAGCTTTCTTT
>TRBV5-1|TRBJ2-5|NA|few|13
CASSFRGQETQYF
TGCGCCAGCAGCTTTAGGGGACAAGAGACCCAGTACTTC
>TRBV11-3|TRBJ2-5|NA|few|13
CASSLGPFETQYF
TGTGCCAGCAGCTTGGGACCCTTCGAGACCCAGTACTTC
>TRBV18|TRBJ1-1|TRBD1|few|15
CASSPPTGENTEAFF
TGTGCCAGCTCACCACCGACAGGGGAGAACACTGAAGCTTTCTTT
>TRBV19|TRBJ2-2|TRBD2|few|17
CASSPKAGGADTGELFF
TGTGCCAGTAGTCCGAAAGCGGGAGGCGCAGACACCGGGGAGCTGTTTTTT
>TRBV7-9|TRBJ1-5|NA|NA|14
CASSLAGGHQPQHF
TGTGCCAGCAGCTTAGCGGGAGGGCACCAGCCCCAGCATTTT
>TRBV7-3|TRBJ1-4|NA|many|14
CASSLNGPNEKLFF
TGTGCCAGCAGCTTAAACGGGCCTAATGAAAAACTGTTTTTT
>TRBV28|TRBJ1-5|TRBD1|NA|16
CASSFSFGTGNQPQHF
TGTGCCAGCAGTTTTTCCTTCGGGACAGGCAATCAGCCCCAGCATTTT
>TRBV7-3|TRBJ2-3|NA|NA|15
CASSTGQPSTDTQYF
TGTGCCAGCAGCACTGGACAGCCTAGCACAGATACGCAGTATTTT
>TRBV14|TRBJ2-5|NA|many|13
CASSQDNQETQYF
TGTGCCAGCAGCCAAGATAACCAAGAGACCCAGTACTTC
>TRBV5-1|TRBJ2-5|TRBD2|NA|13
CASSFWGGETQYF
TGCGCCAGCAGCTTCTGGGGGGGAGAGACCCAGTACTTC
>TRBV6-5|TRBJ2-7|TRBD2|NA|13
CASRRLAGDEQYF
TGTGCCAGCAGAAGACTAGCGGGAGACGAGCAGTACTTC
>TRBV4-2|TRBJ2-7|TRBD2|few|15
CASSQGAGDPGEQYF
TGTGCCAGCAGCCAAGGAGCGGGAGATCCGGGAGAGCAGTACTTC